These 26 T cell receptor beta chains were all obtained from the same sample, sequenced in a study of cytomegalovirus exposure and HLA in healthy donors. This PCR relied on a set of 60 Vbeta primers and 13 Jbeta primers. TCRdb keeps only in-frame clones here, not all; method: immunoSEQ multiplex PCR. Among about 150,000 clones listed, just under 90% were seen once. Sequenced: PBMCs. Receptors originate from a woman younger than 45 in good health and CMV-seronegative.

The CDR3 DNA is TGCGCCAGCAGAGGGTTGCCAGGGCTCTCCTACGAGCAGTACTTC. This sequence encodes CASRGLPGLSYEQYF. The chain combines TRBV10-2 with TRBJ2-7; tentative D call: TRBD1 (5 bases). The CDR3 consists of 15 residues. Germline V lookup: CDR1 WSHSY, CDR2 SAAADI. Deletions cut 6 bases from V and 0 bases from J, with 15 bases between.

As regards this clone: The same CDR3 is also encoded by other DNA sequences in this sample. This rearrangement joins TRBV7-2 to TRBJ2-7; maybe TRBD2 (5 bases). The germline CDR1 and CDR2 sequences are SGHTA and FQGNSA. The CDR3 runs 15 residues. V was clipped by 0 bases and J by 0 bases, with 9 bases between them. As DNA, the CDR3 is TGTGCCAGCAGCTTAGCGTCGGGGTCCTCCTACGAGCAGTACTTC. It translates to CASSLASGSSYEQYF.

CDR3 protein: CAWKKDSAGNTIYF. CDR3 in DNA: TGTGCCTGGAAGAAAGACAGCGCTGGAAACACCATATATTTT. This chain links TRBV30 with TRBJ1-3; tentatively, D is TRBD1 (5 bases). Trimming removed 4 bases at V and 2 bases at J, with 12 bases between. Germline loops: CDR1 GTSNPN, CDR2 SVGIG (reference sequence). The length of the CDR3 is 14 residues.

The chain employs TRBV19 and TRBJ1-5; D is uncertain. The CDR3 runs 15 residues. Trimming shortened V by 4 bases and J by 6 bases, and 16 bases separated the two germline ends. CDR1 is LNHDA and CDR2 is SQIVND in the germline V gene (reference sequence). The CDR3: CASSTRTEGAQPQHF. CDR3 DNA: TGTGCCAGTAGTACCCGAACTGAGGGCGCTCAGCCCCAGCATTTT.

This chain joins TRBV7-9 and TRBJ1-2, with D possibly being TRBD1 (5 bases). The CDR3 is made up of 15 amino acids. Germline CDR1 and CDR2: SEHNR and FQNEAQ (reference sequence). The germline V and J ends were trimmed by 2 bases and 3 bases, with 13 bases remaining between them. The CDR3 region is CASSLSTARYYGYTF. CDR3 nucleotides: TGTGCCAGCAGCTTATCGACAGCAAGGTACTATGGCTACACCTTC.

The rearrangement joins TRBV10-2 to TRBJ2-5; 7 bases agree with TRBD1. The CDR3 contains 16 residues. Germline V lookup: CDR1 WSHSY, CDR2 SAAADI. J was trimmed by 1 base and V by 6 bases; bases with no gene match: 11. CDR3 bases: TGCGCCAGCAGAGCTCAGGGGACAGCGTTCCAAGAGACCCAGTACTTC. Translating it yields CASRAQGTAFQETQYF.

This chain links TRBV28 with TRBJ1-1; tentative D call: TRBD1 (6 bases). The length of the CDR3 is 14 residues. CDR1 and CDR2 (germline): MDHEN, SYDVKM. Trimming took off 7 bases at V and 2 bases at J, with 14 bases between the two ends. The CDR3 loop reads CASIRSGANTEAFF. For the CDR3, the DNA is TGTGCCAGCATCCGTTCAGGGGCTAACACTGAAGCTTTCTTT.

V and J are TRBV30 and TRBJ1-5, with a possible D match to TRBD1 (6 bases). V lost 2 bases and J 6 bases, leaving 17 bases between the germline ends. CDR1 is GTSNPN and CDR2 is SVGIG in the germline V gene (reference sequence). This CDR3 is built from 15 residues. The DNA for the CDR3 is TGTGCCTGGAGTCATCCCACAGGGAACGGTCAGCCCCAGCATTTT. Translated: CAWSHPTGNGQPQHF.

The V and J genes are TRBV2 and TRBJ2-5; TRBD1 agrees at 8 bases. Germline V lookup: CDR1 SNHLY, CDR2 FYNNEI. V gave up 7 bases and J gave up 5 bases; unmatched junction bases: 9. The CDR3 extends over 14 amino acids. CDR3 residues: CASMAGQGSETQYF. DNA of the CDR3: TGTGCCAGCATGGCCGGACAGGGTTCGGAGACCCAGTACTTC.

The V and J genes are TRBV7-9 and TRBJ1-6; D ambiguous. The CDR3 runs to 14 residues. V shed 1 base and J shed 13 bases, with 14 bases lying between them. CDR1 is SEHNR, CDR2 FQNEAQ, per germline (reference sequence). The DNA for the CDR3 is TGTGCCAGCAGCTTAGGGGGAAACCGGGATCCCCTCCACTTT. It encodes CASSLGGNRDPLHF. The whole variable domain, remainder taken from reference TRBV7-9 and TRBJ1-6, is DTGVSQNPRHKITKRGQNVTFRCDPISEHNRLYWYRQTLGQGPEFLTYFQNEAQLEKSRLLSDRFSAERPKGSFSTLEIQRTEQGDSAMYLCASSLGGNRDPLHFGNGTRLTVT.

The V gene is TRBV10-3, the J gene TRBJ1-5, with 7 positions matching TRBD1. V was clipped by 5 bases and J by 1 base; unmatched bases: 2. The germline V gene has CDR1 ENHRY and CDR2 SYGVKD. There are 14 residues in the CDR3. The CDR3 spells CAISRQGSNQPQHF. DNA of the CDR3: TGTGCCATCAGTCGACAGGGAAGCAATCAGCCCCAGCATTTT.

This clone was seen only a few times. J is TRBJ2-6 and V is TRBV7-2; D perhaps matches TRBD2 (5 bases). The germline V gene has CDR1 SGHTA and CDR2 FQGNSA. The CDR3 totals 18 residues. Trimming stripped 5 bases from V and 0 bases from J, with 17 bases between. In nucleotides, the CDR3 is TGTGCCAGCAGCCCCGGAGGTCCGGGGAGCTCTGGGGCCAACGTCCTGACTTTC. Translation: CASSPGGPGSSGANVLTF. Using reference TRBV7-2 and TRBJ2-6 for the parts outside the CDR3, the full variable domain is GAGVSQSPSNKVTEKGKDVELRCDPISGHTALYWYRQSLGQGLEFLIYFQGNSAPDKSGLPSDRFSAERTGGSVSTLTIQRTQQEDSAVYLCASSPGGPGSSGANVLTFGAGSRLTVL.

The V call is TRBV11-3, the J call TRBJ2-3, with TRBD2 matching 9 bases. J gave up 0 bases and V 6 bases, and 7 bases lay outside the gene matches. The CDR3 extends over 16 amino acids. Germline V gene sequence: CDR1 SGHNT, CDR2 YENEEA. The CDR3 spells CASRSVLAGSTDTQYF. The DNA of the CDR3 is TGTGCCAGCAGATCCGTTCTAGCGGGAAGCACAGATACGCAGTATTTT.

The gene calls are TRBV28 and TRBJ2-5, with a possible D match to TRBD2 (7 bases). The CDR3 sequence is 15 residues long. In germline, CDR1 is MDHEN, CDR2 SYDVKM. V gave up 5 bases and J gave up 4 bases, with 17 bases separating them. The CDR3 reads CASSMFWGGRETQYF. CDR3 nucleotide sequence: TGTGCCAGCAGTATGTTTTGGGGGGGCCGAGAGACCCAGTACTTC.

This chain connects TRBV19 to TRBJ2-7; 7 nucleotides line up with TRBD1. The CDR3 runs 13 residues. V gave up 4 bases and J gave up 6 bases; unmatched junction bases: 6. Germline CDR1 LNHDA, CDR2 SQIVND (reference sequence). The CDR3 DNA is TGTGCCAGTAGTAAGACAGGGTTAACCGAGCAGTACTTC. Protein product: CASSKTGLTEQYF.

The V and J genes are TRBV27 and TRBJ2-1, with D possibly TRBD2 on 5 matching bases. The CDR3 sequence is 14 residues long. V was cut by 5 bases and J by 7 bases, with 15 bases left in between. Per germline, CDR1 MNHEY and CDR2 SMNVEV (reference sequence). CDR3 sequence: CASSPRVGGNEQFF. Written as DNA, the CDR3 is TGTGCCAGCAGTCCCCGGGTCGGAGGAAATGAGCAGTTCTTC.

This clone was counted a single time. The chain has TRBV5-8 and TRBJ2-4; D remains ambiguous. Germline V lookup: CDR1 SGHTS, CDR2 YDEGEE. V lost 0 bases to trimming and J lost 0 bases, with 10 bases between them. This CDR3 is built from 16 residues. CDR3 DNA sequence: TGTGCCAGCAGCTTGGGGGCTGGGCTAGCCAAAAACATTCAGTACTTC. Amino acids: CASSLGAGLAKNIQYF.

This chain uses TRBV19 with TRBJ2-7; maybe TRBD1 (6 bases). Germline values: CDR1 LNHDA, CDR2 SQIVND (reference sequence). The CDR3 is 15 amino acids. V lost 6 bases to trimming and J lost 4 bases, with 19 bases between them. The CDR3 sequence is CASRLRPGQSYEQYF. DNA of the CDR3: TGTGCCAGTAGATTACGACCCGGACAGTCGTACGAGCAGTACTTC.

The V and J genes are TRBV6-5 and TRBJ1-1; D is unresolved. CDR3 length: 12 amino acids. Trimming stripped 8 bases from V and 2 bases from J, with 9 bases between. CDR1 is MNHEY and CDR2 is SVGAGI in the germline V gene. The DNA for the CDR3 is TGTGCCAGCTCCAGAGGCAACACTGAAGCTTTCTTT. This translates into CASSRGNTEAFF.

The chain combines TRBV10-3 with TRBJ2-7; a weak D match, TRBD1 (6 bases). The germline V gene encodes CDR1 ENHRY and CDR2 SYGVKD. This CDR3 has 16 residues. The ends were cut back, 11 bases at V and 0 bases at J, with 23 bases in the middle. This CDR3 is CASSSRDTSHSYEQYF. The CDR3 region has the DNA TGTGCCTCTTCGTCCCGGGACACGTCACACTCCTACGAGCAGTACTTC.

This clone appeared once. The chain employs TRBV7-9 and TRBJ1-2; D is possibly TRBD1 (6 bases). The CDR3 totals 11 residues. Trimming cost V 5 bases and J 10 bases, with 11 bases left between them. CDR1 and CDR2 from the germline V gene are SEHNR and FQNEAQ (reference sequence). The chain's CDR3 is CASSPDSDYTF. The CDR3 DNA reads as TGTGCCAGCAGCCCGGACAGCGACTACACCTTC.

The chain links TRBV5-4 to TRBJ1-2; maybe TRBD1 (5 bases). CDR3 length: 16 residues. Germline V lookup: CDR1 SGHNT, CDR2 YYREEE (reference sequence). Trimming shortened V by 4 bases and J by 8 bases, and 24 bases separated the two germline ends. The CDR3 spells CASSPVPVLGGRGYTF. DNA for the CDR3: TGTGCCAGCAGCCCGGTGCCGGTCCTCGGGGGTCGAGGCTACACCTTC.

Points on this clone: The junction shows a germline mismatch at one end, possibly a read error. The chain employs TRBV7-9 and TRBJ2-3; 7 bases fit TRBD2. Looked up from germline, CDR1 is SEHNR and CDR2 is FQNEAQ (reference sequence). This CDR3 contains 16 residues. For the CDR3, the DNA is TGTTCCAGCAGCTTAGTGGGGCGGGGGAACACAGATACGCAGTATTTT. Protein sequence: CSSSLVGRGNTDTQYF.

The rearrangement uses TRBV29-1 and TRBJ2-2; unclear D gene. V was clipped by 6 bases and J by 4 bases, with 18 bases between them. CDR3 length equals 15 residues. Looked up from germline, CDR1 is SQVTM and CDR2 is ANQGSEA. CDR3 sequence (DNA): TGCAGCGTCGCGGCGCAACACGTAGGCACCGGGGAGCTGTTTTTT. Encoded protein: CSVAAQHVGTGELFF.

The V gene is TRBV4-3, the J gene TRBJ2-7; tentatively, D is TRBD1 (6 bases). The V and J ends lost 4 bases and 1 base respectively, with 8 bases between them. This CDR3 comprises 13 residues. The germline CDR1 and CDR2 sequences are LGHNA and YSLEER. The CDR3 region has the DNA TGCGCCAGCAGCCCGGACAGATCCTACGAGCAGTACTTC. Its translation: CASSPDRSYEQYF.

This clone was counted a single time. The chain couples TRBV28 to TRBJ2-3; 12 bases are shared with TRBD2. V lost 2 bases to trimming and J lost 7 bases; unmatched junction nucleotides: 10. The CDR3 is 17 residues long. From germline, CDR1 is MDHEN and CDR2 SYDVKM. The CDR3 DNA is TGTGCCAGCAGTTTAAGACTAGCGGGGGCCTACGGTTATACGCAGTATTTT. Translated: CASSLRLAGAYGYTQYF. Full variable domain (missing parts from reference TRBV28 and TRBJ2-3): DVKVTQSSRYLVKRTGEKVFLECVQDMDHENMFWYRQDPGLGLRLIYFSYDVKMKEKGDIPEGYSVSREKKERFSLILESASTNQTSMYLCASSLRLAGAYGYTQYFGPGTRLTVL.